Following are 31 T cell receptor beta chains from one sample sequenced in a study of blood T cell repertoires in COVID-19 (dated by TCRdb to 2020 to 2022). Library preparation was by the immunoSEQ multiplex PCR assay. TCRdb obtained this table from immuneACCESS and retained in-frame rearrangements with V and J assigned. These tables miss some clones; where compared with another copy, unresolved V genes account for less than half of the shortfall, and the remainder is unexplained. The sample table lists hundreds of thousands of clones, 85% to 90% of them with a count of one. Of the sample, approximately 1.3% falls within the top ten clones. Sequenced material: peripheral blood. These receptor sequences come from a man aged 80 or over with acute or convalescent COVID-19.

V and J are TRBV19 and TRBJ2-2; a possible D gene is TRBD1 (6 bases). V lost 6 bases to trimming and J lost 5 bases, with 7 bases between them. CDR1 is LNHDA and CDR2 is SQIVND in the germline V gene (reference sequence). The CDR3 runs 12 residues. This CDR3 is CASRRGTGELFF. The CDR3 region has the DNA TGTGCCAGTAGAAGGGGGACCGGGGAGCTGTTTTTT.

The CDR3 sequence: CASSYQGGREGTQYF. The CDR3, as DNA: TGTGCCAGCAGTTACCAGGGGGGCCGGGAGGGCACCCAGTACTTC. This chain connects TRBV6-2 or TRBV6-3 to TRBJ2-5; TRBD2 is a possible D gene (8 bases). CDR3 length: 15 amino acids. In germline, CDR1 is MNHEY, CDR2 SVGEGT. Trimming took off 2 bases at V and 8 bases at J, with 18 bases between the two ends.

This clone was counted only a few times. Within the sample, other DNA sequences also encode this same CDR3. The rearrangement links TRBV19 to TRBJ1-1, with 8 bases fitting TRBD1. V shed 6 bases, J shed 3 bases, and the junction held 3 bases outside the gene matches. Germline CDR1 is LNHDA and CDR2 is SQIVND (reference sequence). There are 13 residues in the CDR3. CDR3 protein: CASSQTGDTEAFF. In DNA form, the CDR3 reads TGTGCCAGTAGCCAGACAGGGGACACTGAAGCTTTCTTT.

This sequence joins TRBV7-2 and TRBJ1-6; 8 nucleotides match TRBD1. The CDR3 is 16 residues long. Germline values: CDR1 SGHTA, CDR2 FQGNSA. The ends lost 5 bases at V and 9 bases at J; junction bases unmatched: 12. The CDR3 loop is CASSLGQGKPVSPLHF. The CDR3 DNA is TGTGCCAGCAGCCTCGGACAGGGCAAGCCGGTTTCACCCCTCCACTTT.

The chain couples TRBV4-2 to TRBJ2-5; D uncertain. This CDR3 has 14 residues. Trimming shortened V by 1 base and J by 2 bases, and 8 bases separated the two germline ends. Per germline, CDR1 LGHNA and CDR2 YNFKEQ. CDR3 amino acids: CASSQGQDQETQYF. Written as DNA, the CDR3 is TGTGCCAGCAGCCAAGGGCAGGATCAAGAGACCCAGTACTTC.

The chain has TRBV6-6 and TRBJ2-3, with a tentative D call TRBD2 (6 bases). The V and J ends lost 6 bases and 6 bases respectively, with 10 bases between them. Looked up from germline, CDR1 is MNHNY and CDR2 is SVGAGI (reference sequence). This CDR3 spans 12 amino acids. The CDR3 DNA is TGTGCCAGCAGGGGGACTTTGGATACGCAGTATTTT. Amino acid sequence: CASRGTLDTQYF.

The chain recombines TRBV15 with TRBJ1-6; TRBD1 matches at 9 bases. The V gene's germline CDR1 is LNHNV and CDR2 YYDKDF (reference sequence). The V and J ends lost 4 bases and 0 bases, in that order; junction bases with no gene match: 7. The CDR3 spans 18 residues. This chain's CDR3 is CATSTGDRASSYNSPLHF. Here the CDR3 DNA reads TGTGCCACCAGCACGGGGGACAGGGCCAGCTCCTATAATTCACCCCTCCACTTT.

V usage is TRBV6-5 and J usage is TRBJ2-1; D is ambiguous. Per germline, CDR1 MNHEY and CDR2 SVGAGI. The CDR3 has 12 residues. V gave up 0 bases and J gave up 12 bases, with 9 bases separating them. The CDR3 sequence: CASSYSRGVQFF. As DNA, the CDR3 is TGTGCCAGCAGTTACTCACGAGGAGTGCAGTTCTTC.

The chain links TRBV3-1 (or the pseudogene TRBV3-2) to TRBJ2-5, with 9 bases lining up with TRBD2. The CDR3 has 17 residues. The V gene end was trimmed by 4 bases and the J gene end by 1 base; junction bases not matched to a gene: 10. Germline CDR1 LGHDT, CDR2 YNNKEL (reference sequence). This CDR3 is CASSPMGRGGLQETQYF. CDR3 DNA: TGTGCCAGCAGCCCGATGGGGCGGGGGGGCCTCCAAGAGACCCAGTACTTC.

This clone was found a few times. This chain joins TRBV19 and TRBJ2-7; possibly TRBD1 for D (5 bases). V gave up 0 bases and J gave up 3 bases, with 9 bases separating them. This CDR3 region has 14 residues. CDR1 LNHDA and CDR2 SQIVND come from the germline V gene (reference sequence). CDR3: CASSIDLGVYEQYF. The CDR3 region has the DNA TGTGCCAGTAGTATAGATCTAGGGGTCTACGAGCAGTACTTC.

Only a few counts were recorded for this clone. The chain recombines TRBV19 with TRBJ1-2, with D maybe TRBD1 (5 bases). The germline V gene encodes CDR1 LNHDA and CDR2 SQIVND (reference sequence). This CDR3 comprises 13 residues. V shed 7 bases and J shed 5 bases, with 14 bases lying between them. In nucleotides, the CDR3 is TGTGCCAGTAACCCAGGGAAAACTTATGGCTACACCTTC. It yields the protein CASNPGKTYGYTF.

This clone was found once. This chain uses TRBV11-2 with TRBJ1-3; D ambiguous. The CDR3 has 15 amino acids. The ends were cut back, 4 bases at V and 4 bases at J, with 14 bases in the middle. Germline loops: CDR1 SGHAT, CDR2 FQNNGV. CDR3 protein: CASSSQRLGGNTIYF. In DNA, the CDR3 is TGTGCCAGCAGCTCCCAGAGGCTAGGCGGAAACACCATATATTTT.

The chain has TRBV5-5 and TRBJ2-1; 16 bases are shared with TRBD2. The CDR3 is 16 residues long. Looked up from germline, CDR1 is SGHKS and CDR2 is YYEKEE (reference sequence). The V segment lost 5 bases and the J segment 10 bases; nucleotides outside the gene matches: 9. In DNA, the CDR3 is TGTGCCAGCAGTTATGGCGGGACTAGCGGGAGGGAAGAGCAGTTCTTC. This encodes CASSYGGTSGREEQFF.

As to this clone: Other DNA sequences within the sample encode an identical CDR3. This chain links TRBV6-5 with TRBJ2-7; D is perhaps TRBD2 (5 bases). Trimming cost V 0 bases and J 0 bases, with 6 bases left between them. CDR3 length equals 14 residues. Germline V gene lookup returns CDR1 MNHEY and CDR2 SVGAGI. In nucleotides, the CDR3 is TGTGCCAGCAGTTACTCGGGGAGCTCCTACGAGCAGTACTTC. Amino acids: CASSYSGSSYEQYF.

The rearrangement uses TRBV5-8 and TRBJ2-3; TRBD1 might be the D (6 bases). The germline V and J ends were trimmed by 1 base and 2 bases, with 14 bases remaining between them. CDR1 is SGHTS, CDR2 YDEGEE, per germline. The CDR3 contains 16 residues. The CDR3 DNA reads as TGTGCCAGCAGCTTGATGAGGACAGTAGTCACAGATACGCAGTATTTT. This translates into CASSLMRTVVTDTQYF.

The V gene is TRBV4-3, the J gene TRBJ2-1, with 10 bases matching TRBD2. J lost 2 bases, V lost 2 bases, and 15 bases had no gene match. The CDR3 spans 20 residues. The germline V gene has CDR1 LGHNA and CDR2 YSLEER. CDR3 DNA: TGCGCCAGCAGCCAATCCCTATGGACTAGCGGCTCGGGGCCCTACAATGAGCAGTTCTTC. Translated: CASSQSLWTSGSGPYNEQFF.

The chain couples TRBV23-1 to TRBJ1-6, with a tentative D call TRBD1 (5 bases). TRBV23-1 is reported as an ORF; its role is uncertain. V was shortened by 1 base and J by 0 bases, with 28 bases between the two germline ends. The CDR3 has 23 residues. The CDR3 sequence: CASSQFRGASSHKTSSYNSPLHF. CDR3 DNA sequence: TGCGCCAGCAGTCAATTTCGTGGGGCCTCATCCCACAAAACGAGCTCCTATAATTCACCCCTCCACTTT.

This CDR3 is CASSQWTESEQYF. Here the CDR3 DNA reads TGTGCCAGCAGCCAATGGACAGAAAGCGAGCAGTACTTC. This chain links TRBV3-1 (or the pseudogene TRBV3-2) with TRBJ2-7, with D tentatively TRBD1 (6 bases). CDR3 size: 13 residues. The V gene's germline CDR1 is LGHDT and CDR2 YNNKEL (reference sequence). The V and J ends lost 2 bases and 6 bases respectively, with 11 bases between them.

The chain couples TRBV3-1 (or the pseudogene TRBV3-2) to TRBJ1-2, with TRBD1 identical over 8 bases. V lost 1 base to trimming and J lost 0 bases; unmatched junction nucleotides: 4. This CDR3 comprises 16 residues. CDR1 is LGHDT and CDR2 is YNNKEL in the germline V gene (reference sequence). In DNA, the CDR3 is TGTGCCAGCAGCCAAGGCAGGGGGCTAGCTAACTATGGCTACACCTTC. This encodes CASSQGRGLANYGYTF.

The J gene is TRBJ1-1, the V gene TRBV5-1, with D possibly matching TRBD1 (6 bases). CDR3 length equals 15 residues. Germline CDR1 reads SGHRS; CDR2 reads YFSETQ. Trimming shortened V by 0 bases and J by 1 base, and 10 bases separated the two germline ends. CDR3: CASSLVRGTNTEAFF. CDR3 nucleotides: TGCGCCAGCAGCTTGGTCAGGGGCACGAACACTGAAGCTTTCTTT.

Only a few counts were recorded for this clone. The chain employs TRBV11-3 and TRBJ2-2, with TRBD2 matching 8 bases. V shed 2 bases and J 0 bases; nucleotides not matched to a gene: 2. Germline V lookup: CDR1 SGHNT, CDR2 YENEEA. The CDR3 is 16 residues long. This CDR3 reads CASSLFGGANTGELFF. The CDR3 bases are TGTGCCAGCAGCTTATTCGGGGGGGCGAACACCGGGGAGCTGTTTTTT.

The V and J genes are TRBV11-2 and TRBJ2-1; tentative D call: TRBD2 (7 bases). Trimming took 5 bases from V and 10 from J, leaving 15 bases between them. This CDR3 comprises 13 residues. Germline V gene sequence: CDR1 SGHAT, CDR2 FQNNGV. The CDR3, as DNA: TGTGCCAGCAGCAATAGGAGGGGGGGAGAGCAGTTCTTC. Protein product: CASSNRRGGEQFF. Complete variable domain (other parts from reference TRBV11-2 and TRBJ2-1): EAGVAQSPRYKIIEKRQSVAFWCNPISGHATLYWYQQILGQGPKLLIQFQNNGVVDDSQLPKDRFSAERLKGVDSTLKIQPAKLEDSAVYLCASSNRRGGEQFFGPGTRLTVL.

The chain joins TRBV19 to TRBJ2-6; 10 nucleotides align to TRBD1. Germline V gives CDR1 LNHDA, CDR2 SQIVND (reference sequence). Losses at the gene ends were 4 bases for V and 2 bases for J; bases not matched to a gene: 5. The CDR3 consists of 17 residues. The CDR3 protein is CASSTSGTGAGANVLTF. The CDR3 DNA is TGTGCCAGTAGTACTTCCGGGACAGGGGCTGGGGCCAACGTCCTGACTTTC. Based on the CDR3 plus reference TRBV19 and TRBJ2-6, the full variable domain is DGGITQSPKYLFRKEGQNVTLSCEQNLNHDAMYWYRQDPGQGLRLIYYSQIVNDFQKGDIAEGYSVSREKKESFPLTVTSAQKNPTAFYLCASSTSGTGAGANVLTFGAGSRLTVL.

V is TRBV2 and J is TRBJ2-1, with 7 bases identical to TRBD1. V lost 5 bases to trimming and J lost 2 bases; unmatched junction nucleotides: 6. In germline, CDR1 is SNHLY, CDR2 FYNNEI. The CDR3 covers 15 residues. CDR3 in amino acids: CASSKRQGAYNEQFF. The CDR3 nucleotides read TGTGCCAGCAGTAAGCGACAGGGAGCCTACAATGAGCAGTTCTTC. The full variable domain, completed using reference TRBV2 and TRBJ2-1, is EPEVTQTPSHQVTQMGQEVILRCVPISNHLYFYWYRQILGQKVEFLVSFYNNEISEKSEIFDDQFSVERPDGSNFTLKIRSTKLEDSAMYFCASSKRQGAYNEQFFGPGTRLTVL.

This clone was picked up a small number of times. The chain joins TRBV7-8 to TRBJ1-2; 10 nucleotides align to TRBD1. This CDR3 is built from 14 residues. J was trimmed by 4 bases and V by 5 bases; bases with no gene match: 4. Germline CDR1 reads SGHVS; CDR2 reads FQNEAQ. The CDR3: CASSPRTGGYGYTF. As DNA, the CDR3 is TGTGCCAGCAGCCCCCGGACAGGGGGCTATGGCTACACCTTC.

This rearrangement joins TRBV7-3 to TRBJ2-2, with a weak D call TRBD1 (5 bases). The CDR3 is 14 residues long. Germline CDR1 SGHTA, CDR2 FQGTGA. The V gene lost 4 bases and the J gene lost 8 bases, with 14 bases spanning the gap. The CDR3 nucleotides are TGTGCCAGCAGCTCAACGGGTCAGGGTGGGGAGCTGTTTTTT. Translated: CASSSTGQGGELFF.

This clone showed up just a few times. CDR3 residues: CASSAPGTSWEKLFF. CDR3 bases: TGTGCCAGCAGTGCCCCCGGGACAAGTTGGGAAAAACTGTTTTTT. The chain links TRBV25-1 to TRBJ1-4, with D possibly TRBD1 on 6 matching bases. V lost 4 bases to trimming and J lost 8 bases, with 17 bases between them. Germline-derived CDR1 and CDR2 are MGHDK and SYGVNS. The CDR3 is made up of 15 amino acids.

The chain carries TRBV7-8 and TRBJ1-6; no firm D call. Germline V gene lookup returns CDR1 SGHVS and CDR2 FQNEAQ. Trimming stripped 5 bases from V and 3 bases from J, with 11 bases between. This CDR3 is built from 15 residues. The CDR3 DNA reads TGTGCCAGCAGCAGAATGGCCCACTATAATTCACCCCTCCACTTT. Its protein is CASSRMAHYNSPLHF.

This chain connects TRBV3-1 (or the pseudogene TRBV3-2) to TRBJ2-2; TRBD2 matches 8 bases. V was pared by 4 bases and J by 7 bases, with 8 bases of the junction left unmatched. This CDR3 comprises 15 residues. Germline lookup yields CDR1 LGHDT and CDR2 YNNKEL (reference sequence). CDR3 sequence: CASSLTGGPNGELFF. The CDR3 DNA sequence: TGTGCCAGCAGCCTCACGGGGGGGCCTAACGGGGAGCTGTTTTTT.

CDR3: CASSPDRAPMYEQYF. DNA for the CDR3: TGTGCCAGCAGCCCAGACAGGGCCCCTATGTACGAGCAGTACTTC. The V gene is TRBV7-2, the J gene TRBJ2-7; 7 nucleotides agree with TRBD1. Per the germline V gene, CDR1 is SGHTA and CDR2 is FQGNSA. This CDR3 is 15 amino acids long. J gave up 4 bases and V 5 bases, and 11 bases lay outside the gene matches.

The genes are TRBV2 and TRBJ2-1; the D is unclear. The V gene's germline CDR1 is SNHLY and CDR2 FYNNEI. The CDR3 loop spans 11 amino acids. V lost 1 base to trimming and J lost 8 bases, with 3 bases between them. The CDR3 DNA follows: TGTGCCAGCAGTGAAGTCTATGAGCAGTTCTTC. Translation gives CASSEVYEQFF.